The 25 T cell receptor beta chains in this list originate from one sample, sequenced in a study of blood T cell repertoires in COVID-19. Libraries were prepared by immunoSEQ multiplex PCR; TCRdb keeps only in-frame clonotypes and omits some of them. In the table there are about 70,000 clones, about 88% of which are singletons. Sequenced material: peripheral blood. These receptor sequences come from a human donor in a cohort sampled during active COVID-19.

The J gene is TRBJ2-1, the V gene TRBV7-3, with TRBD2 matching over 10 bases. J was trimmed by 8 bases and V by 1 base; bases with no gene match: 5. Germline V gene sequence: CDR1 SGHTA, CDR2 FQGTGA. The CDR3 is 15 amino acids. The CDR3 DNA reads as TGTGCCAGCAGCTTAAGCCCGGGACTAGCGTATGAGCAGTTCTTC. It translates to CASSLSPGLAYEQFF.

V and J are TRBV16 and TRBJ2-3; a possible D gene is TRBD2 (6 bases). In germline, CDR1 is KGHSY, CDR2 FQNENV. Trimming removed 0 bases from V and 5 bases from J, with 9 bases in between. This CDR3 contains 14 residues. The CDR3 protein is CASSQSDGGDTQYF. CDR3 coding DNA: TGTGCCAGCAGCCAATCGGACGGGGGAGATACGCAGTATTTT.

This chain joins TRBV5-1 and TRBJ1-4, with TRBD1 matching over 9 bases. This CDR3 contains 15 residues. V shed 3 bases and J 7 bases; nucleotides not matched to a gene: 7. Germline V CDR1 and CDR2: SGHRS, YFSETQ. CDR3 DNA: TGCGCCAGCAGCTACGGACAGGGGAAGGTTGAAAAACTGTTTTTT. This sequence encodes CASSYGQGKVEKLFF.

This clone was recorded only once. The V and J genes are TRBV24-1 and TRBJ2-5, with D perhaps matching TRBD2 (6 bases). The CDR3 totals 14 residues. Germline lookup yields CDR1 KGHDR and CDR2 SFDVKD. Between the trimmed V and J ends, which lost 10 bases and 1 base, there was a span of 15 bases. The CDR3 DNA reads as TGTGCCACGGCGAGAGCGGGTCTCCAAGAGACCCAGTACTTC. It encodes CATARAGLQETQYF.

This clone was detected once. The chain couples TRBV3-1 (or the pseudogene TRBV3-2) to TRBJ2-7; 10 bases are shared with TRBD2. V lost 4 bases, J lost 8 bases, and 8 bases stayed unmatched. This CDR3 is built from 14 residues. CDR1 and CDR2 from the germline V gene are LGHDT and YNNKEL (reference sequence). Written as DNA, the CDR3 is TGTGCCAGCAGCCCTAGCGGGAGCCGGCAACAGCAGTACTTC. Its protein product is CASSPSGSRQQQYF.

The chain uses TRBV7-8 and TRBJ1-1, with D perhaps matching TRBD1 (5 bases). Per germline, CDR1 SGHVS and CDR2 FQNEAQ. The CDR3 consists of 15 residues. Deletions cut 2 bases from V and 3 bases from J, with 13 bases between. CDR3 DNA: TGTGCCAGCAGCTTATCCCAGGGAGGGGACACTGAAGCTTTCTTT. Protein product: CASSLSQGGDTEAFF. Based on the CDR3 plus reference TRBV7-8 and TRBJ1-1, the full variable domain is GAGVSQSPRYKVAKRGQDVALRCDPISGHVSLFWYQQALGQGPEFLTYFQNEAQLDKSGLPSDRFFAERPEGSVSTLKIQRTQQEDSAVYLCASSLSQGGDTEAFFGQGTRLTVV.

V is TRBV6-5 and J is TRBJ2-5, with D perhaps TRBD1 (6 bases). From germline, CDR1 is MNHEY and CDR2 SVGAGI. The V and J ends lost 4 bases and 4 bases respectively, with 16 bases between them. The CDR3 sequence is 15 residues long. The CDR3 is CASSSPSQGGETQYF. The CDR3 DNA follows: TGTGCCAGCAGTTCCCCGAGTCAAGGGGGAGAGACCCAGTACTTC.

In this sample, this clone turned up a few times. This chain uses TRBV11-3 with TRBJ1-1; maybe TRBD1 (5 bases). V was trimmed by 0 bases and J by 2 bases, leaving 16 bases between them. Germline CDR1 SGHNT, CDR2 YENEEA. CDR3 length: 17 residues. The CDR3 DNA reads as TGTGCCAGCAGCTTAGATTCGGTCCAGACAGTAAACACTGAAGCTTTCTTT. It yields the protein CASSLDSVQTVNTEAFF. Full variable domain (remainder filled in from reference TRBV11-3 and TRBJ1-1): EAGVVQSPRYKIIEKKQPVAFWCNPISGHNTLYWYLQNLGQGPELLIRYENEEAVDDSQLPKDRFSAERLKGVDSTLKIQPAELGDSAVYLCASSLDSVQTVNTEAFFGQGTRLTVV.

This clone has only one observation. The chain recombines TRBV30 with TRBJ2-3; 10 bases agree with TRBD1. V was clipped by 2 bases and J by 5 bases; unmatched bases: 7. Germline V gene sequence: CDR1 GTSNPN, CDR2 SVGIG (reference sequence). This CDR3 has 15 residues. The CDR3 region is CAWSTGTGVLDTQYF. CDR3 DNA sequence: TGTGCCTGGAGTACCGGGACAGGGGTGTTAGATACGCAGTATTTT.

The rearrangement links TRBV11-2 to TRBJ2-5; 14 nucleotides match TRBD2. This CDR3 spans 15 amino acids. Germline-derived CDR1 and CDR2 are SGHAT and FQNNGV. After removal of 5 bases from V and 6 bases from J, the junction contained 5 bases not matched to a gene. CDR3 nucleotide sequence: TGTGCCAGCAGCCTAGGACTAGCGGGAGGAAAGACCCAGTACTTC. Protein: CASSLGLAGGKTQYF.

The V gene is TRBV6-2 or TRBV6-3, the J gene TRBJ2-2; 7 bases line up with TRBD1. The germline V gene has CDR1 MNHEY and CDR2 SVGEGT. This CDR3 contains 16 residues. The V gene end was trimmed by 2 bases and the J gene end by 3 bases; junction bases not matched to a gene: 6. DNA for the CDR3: TGTGCCAGCAGTTACGTTCAGGGGGAGTACACCGGGGAGCTGTTTTTT. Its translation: CASSYVQGEYTGELFF.

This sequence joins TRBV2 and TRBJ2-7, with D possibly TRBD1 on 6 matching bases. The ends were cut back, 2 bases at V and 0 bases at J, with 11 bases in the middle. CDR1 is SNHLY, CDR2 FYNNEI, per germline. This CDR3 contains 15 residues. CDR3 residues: CASSEYRDNSYEQYV. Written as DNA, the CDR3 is TGTGCCAGCAGTGAATACAGGGATAACTCCTACGAGCAGTACGTC.

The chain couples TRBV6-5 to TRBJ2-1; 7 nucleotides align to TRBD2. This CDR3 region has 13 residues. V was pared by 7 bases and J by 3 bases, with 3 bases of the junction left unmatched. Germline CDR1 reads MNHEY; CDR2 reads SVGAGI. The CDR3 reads CASISGIYNEQFF. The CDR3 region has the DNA TGTGCCAGCATCAGCGGGATCTACAATGAGCAGTTCTTC.

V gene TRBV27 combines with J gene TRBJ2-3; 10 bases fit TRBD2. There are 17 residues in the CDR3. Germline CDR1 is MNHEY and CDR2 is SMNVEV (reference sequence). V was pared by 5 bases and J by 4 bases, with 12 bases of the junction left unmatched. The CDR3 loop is CASSPYFSSGSADTQYF. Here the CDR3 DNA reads TGTGCCAGCAGTCCCTACTTCTCTAGCGGGAGCGCAGATACGCAGTATTTT.

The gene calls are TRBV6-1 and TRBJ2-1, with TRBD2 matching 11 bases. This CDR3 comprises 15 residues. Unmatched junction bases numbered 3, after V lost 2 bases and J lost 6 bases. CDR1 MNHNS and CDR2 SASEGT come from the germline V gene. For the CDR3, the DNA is TGTGCCAGCAGTGAACTAGCGGGAGGAGGCAATGAGCAGTTCTTC. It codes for CASSELAGGGNEQFF.

The CDR3 bases are TGTGCCAGCAGCTTGGCTTGGCGCGGCACTGAAGCTTTCTTT. Translating it yields CASSLAWRGTEAFF. The chain couples TRBV11-2 to TRBJ1-1, with D hard to call. This CDR3 is 14 amino acids long. The germline gives CDR1 SGHAT, CDR2 FQNNGV. V was pared by 3 bases and J by 4 bases, with 12 bases between.

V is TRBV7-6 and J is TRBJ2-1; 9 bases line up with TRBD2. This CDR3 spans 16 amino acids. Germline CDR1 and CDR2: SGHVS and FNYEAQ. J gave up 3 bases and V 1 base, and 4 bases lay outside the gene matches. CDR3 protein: CASSLGGGRVYNEQFF. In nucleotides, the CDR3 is TGTGCCAGCAGCTTAGGGGGCGGGAGGGTCTACAATGAGCAGTTCTTC.

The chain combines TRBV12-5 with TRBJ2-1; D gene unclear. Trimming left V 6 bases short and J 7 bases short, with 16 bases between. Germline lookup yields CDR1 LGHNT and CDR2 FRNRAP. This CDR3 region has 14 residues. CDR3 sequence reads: CASGPRSARNEQFF. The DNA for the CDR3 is TGTGCTAGTGGCCCCCGAAGTGCGAGAAATGAGCAGTTCTTC.

The DNA for the CDR3 is TGTGCCAGCAGTTATGAGGGCCGGAGTGACGAGCAGTACGTC. Translated, it gives CASSYEGRSDEQYV. J is TRBJ2-7 and V is TRBV6-6, with D possibly TRBD2 on 5 matching bases. The CDR3 spans 14 residues. CDR1 and CDR2 from the germline V gene are MNHNY and SVGAGI (reference sequence). The V gene lost 3 bases and the J gene lost 5 bases, with 14 bases spanning the gap.

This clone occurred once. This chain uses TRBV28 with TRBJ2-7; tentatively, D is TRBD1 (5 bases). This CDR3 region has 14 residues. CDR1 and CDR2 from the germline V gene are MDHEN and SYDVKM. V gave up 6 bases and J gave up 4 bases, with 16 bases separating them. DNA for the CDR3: TGTGCCAGCAGGGAAGTGTTACAGGTTTACGAGCAGTACTTC. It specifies CASREVLQVYEQYF.

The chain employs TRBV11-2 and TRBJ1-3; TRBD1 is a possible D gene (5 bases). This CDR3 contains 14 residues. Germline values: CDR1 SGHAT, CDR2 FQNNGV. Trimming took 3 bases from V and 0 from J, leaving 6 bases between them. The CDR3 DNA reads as TGTGCCAGCAGCTTGGGGCTCTCTGGAAACACCATATATTTT. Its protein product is CASSLGLSGNTIYF.

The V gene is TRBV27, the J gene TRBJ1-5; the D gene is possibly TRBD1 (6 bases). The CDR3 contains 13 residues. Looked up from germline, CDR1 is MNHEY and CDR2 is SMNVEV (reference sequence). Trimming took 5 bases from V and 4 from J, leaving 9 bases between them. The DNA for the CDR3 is TGTGCCAGCAGTATTACAGGGAATCAGCCCCAGCATTTT. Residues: CASSITGNQPQHF.

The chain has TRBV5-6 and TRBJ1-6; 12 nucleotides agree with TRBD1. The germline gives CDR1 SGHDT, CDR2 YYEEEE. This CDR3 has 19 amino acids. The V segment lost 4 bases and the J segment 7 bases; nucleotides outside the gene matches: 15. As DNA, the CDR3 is TGTGCCAGCAGCACACGGGACAGGGGGCGCAGGATAGGCAATTCACCCCTCCACTTT. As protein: CASSTRDRGRRIGNSPLHF.

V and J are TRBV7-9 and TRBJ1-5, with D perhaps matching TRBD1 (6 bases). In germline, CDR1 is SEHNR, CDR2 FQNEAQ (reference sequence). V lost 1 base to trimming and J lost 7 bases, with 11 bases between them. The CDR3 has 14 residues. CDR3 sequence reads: CASSLVGGGQPQHF. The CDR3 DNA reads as TGTGCCAGCAGCTTAGTGGGAGGGGGGCAGCCCCAGCATTTT.

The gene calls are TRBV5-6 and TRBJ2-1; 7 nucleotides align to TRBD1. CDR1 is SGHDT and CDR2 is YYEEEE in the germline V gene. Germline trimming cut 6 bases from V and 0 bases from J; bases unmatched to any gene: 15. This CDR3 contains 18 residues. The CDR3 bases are TGTGCCAGCAATCTACAGGGGTCGGTCGGTAGCTCCTACAATGAGCAGTTCTTC. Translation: CASNLQGSVGSSYNEQFF.